This TCR beta chain was profiled in a study of blood T cell repertoires in COVID-19. The trim removed 6 bases at V and 10 bases at J, leaving 9 bases unmatched. The CDR3 is 12 residues long. CDR1 MDHEN and CDR2 SYDVKM come from the germline V gene. Original processing notes: It was from reference gene primer amplification that nucleated cell counts were estimated. The repertoire was sequenced with immunoSEQ multiplex PCR; TCRdb's copy has only in-frame clones and lacks some. That table is the source of V, J and clone size, and D and trimming were worked out from the DNA. Among a few hundred thousand clones listed, around four fifths were seen once.

The sequence came from a woman aged 50 to 60 with active or convalescent COVID-19. What was sequenced was peripheral blood. The J gene is TRBJ2-7, the V gene TRBV28, with 7 positions matching TRBD1. The CDR3 bases are TGTGCCAGCAGCAGCGCTAACAGGGGCCAGTACTTC. This sequence encodes CASSSANRGQYF.